This TCR beta chain was retrieved from a study of T cell responses to AZD1222 COVID-19 vaccine. CDR3 length equals 15 residues. The junction had 6 bases not matched to a gene; V was cut back by 6 bases and J by 0 bases. The germline gives CDR1 MNHEY, CDR2 SVGEGT. To note about this clone: Its antigen is undetermined.

Study-wide points: Regions 160-218 and 743-854 held dominance among vaccine-associated CD4 TCRs, which spanned spike. A reported finding is that nearly half of spike-specific TCRs target unmutated variant regions.

Sequenced by immunoSEQ multiplex PCR; TCRdb stores in-frame clones only, minus some. This sample yields more than 120,000 clones, of which 89% are seen a single time; around 1.7% belongs to the top ten. The chain is built from TRBV6-2 or TRBV6-3 and TRBJ2-7; TRBD2 matches 9 bases. This specimen consisted of peripheral blood, obtained 28 days after the second AZD1222 dose. This sequence originates from an adult who received the AZD1222 COVID-19 vaccine. The CDR3 DNA reads TGTGCCAGCAGCCGCACTAGCGGGTTCTCCTACGAGCAGTACTTC. Encoded protein: CASSRTSGFSYEQYF.